This T cell receptor beta chain comes out of a study of blood T cell repertoires in COVID-19. Study-level information: Acute and convalescent COVID-19 samples came from the United States, Italy and Spain. T cells, B-cell-depleted T cells, or PBMCs provided the cDNA or gDNA that served as material.

Participants came from 24 US areas, aged roughly 18 to 90 years. Membership in each cohort depended on participant-reported clinical history. Sequencing used immunoSEQ multiplex PCR; TCRdb keeps in-frame clones, though not all of them. The sample holds 400,000 to 500,000 clones; about 88% are singletons and the top ten take 1.4% to 1.5%. V lost 4 bases and J lost 4; bases outside the gene matches: 8. This CDR3 region has 15 residues. CDR1 and CDR2 (germline): SGHRS, YFSETQ. What was sequenced was PBMCs or T cells enriched from blood (not recorded which). The chain couples TRBV5-1 to TRBJ1-1; 9 bases align to TRBD1. The source is a woman aged 18 to 35 who had been exposed to COVID-19. CDR3 DNA sequence: TGCGCCAGCAGCCCGCAACAGGGGGCGAGCACTGAAGCTTTCTTT. Translation: CASSPQQGASTEAFF.